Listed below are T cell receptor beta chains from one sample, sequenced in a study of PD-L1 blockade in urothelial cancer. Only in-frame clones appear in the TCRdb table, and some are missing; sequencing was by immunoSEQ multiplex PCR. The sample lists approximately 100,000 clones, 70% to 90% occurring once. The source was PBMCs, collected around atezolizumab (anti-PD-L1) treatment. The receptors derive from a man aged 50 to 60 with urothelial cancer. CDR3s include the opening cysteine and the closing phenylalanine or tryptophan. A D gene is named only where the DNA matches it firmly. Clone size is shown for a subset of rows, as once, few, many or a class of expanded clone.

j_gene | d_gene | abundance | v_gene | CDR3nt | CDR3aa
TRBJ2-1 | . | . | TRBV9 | TGTGCCAGCAGCCCCCAGGGTGGGACATGGCGCTCCTACAATGAGCAGTTCTTC | CASSPQGGTWRSYNEQFF
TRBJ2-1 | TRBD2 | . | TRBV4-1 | TGCGCCAGCAGCCAATGGACTAGCGGGGGCTACAATGAGCAGTTCTTC | CASSQWTSGGYNEQFF
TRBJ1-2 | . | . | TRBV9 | TGTGCCAGCAGCGTAGGACAGTACTATGGCTACACCTTC | CASSVGQYYGYTF
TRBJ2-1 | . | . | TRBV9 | TGTGCCAGCAGCGTAGAGAGCGAGGCCTACAATGAGCAGTTCTTC | CASSVESEAYNEQFF
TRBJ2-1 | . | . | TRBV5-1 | TGCGCCAGCAGTATTACTCCTTATGAGCAGTTCTTC | CASSITPYEQFF
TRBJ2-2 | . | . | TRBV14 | TGTGCCAGCAGGCCGACTAGGACCGGGGAGCTGTTTTTT | CASRPTRTGELFF
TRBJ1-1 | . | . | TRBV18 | TGTGCCAGCTCACCACCAGGAGTCCTGAACACTGAAGCTTTCTTT | CASSPPGVLNTEAFF
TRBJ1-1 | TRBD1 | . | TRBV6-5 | TGTGCCAGCAGTTACCGACAGGGAGTGGGGACTGAAGCTTTCTTT | CASSYRQGVGTEAFF
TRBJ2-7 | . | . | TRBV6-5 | TGTGCCAGCAGTTCACCTGGGGGCACCTACGAGCAGTACTTC | CASSSPGGTYEQYF
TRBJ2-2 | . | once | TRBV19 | TGTGCCACCCCGACCAGGGGTGGGACCGGGGAGCTGTTTTTT | CATPTRGGTGELFF
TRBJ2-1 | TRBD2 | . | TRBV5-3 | TGTGCCAGAAGCTCTAACGGGAGGGCCTGGGGTTGTGAGCAGTTCTTC | CARSSNGRAWGCEQFF
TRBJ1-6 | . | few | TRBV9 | TGTGCCAGCAGCGTAGGACAGGTAAATTCACCCCTCCACTTT | CASSVGQVNSPLHF
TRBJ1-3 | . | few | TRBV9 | TGTGCCAGCAGCGTTGGTTGGGAGGGAAACACCATATATTTT | CASSVGWEGNTIYF
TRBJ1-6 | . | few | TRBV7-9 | TGTGCCAGCAGCTTAATATCGAGCTCCTATAATTCACCCCTCCACTTT | CASSLISSSYNSPLHF
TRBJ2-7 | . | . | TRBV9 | TGTGCCAGCAGCGTAGGTCACACCCTCGGGATGCTGAGCTCCTACGAGCAGTACTTC | CASSVGHTLGMLSSYEQYF
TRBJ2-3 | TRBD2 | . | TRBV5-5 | TGTGCCAGCAGCTTAGCGGGAGGGTGGGATACGCAGTATTTT | CASSLAGGWDTQYF
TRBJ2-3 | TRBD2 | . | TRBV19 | TGTGCCAGTAGTGGGGCGGGAGGGCCGACAGATACGCAGTATTTT | CASSGAGGPTDTQYF
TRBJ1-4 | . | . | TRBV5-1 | TGCGCCAGCAGAGACCAGGGGAATGAAAAACTGTTTTTT | CASRDQGNEKLFF
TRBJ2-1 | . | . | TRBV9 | TGTGCCAGCAGCGGAGCGGACCCTCACCTCAATGAGCAGTTCTTC | CASSGADPHLNEQFF
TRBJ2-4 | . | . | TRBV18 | TGTGCCAGCTCACCACCGGACAGCAAAAACATTCAGTACTTC | CASSPPDSKNIQYF
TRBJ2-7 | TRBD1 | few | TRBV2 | TGTGCCAGTTCCCGGGACAGCTACGAGCAGTACTTC | CASSRDSYEQYF
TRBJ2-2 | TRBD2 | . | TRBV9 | TGTGCCAGCGGTCTAGCGGGAGGGAACACCGGGGAGCTGTTTTTT | CASGLAGGNTGELFF
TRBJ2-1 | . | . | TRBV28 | TGTGCCAGCAGTTATAGCGGCCTCGGCAATGAGCAGTTCTTC | CASSYSGLGNEQFF
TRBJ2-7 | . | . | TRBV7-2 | TGTGCCAGCAGCTTAGCGGGGGCCTTCTACGAGCAGTACTTC | CASSLAGAFYEQYF
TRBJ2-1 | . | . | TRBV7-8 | TGTGCCAGCAGCTGGAATAGAGGGGGCTCCTACAATGAGCAGTTCTTC | CASSWNRGGSYNEQFF
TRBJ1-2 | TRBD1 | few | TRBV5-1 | TGCGCCAGCAGCGGAAGGGACAGTGGGGATGGCTACACCTTC | CASSGRDSGDGYTF
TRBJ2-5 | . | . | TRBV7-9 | TGTGCCAGCAGCTTCGGGTCCGAGGAGGGTGTCACACAAGAGACCCAGTACTTC | CASSFGSEEGVTQETQYF
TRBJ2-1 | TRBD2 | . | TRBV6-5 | TGTGCCAGCAGGATGACTAGCGGGGGATACAATGAGCAGTTCTTC | CASRMTSGGYNEQFF
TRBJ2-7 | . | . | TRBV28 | TGTGCCAGCAGTTTAGGACCCTCAGGGGTTTCCTACGAGCAGTACTTC | CASSLGPSGVSYEQYF
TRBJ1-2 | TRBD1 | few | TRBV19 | TGTGCCAGTAGTATAGACCGACTGGGGACAGAAGTCTATGGCTACACCTTC | CASSIDRLGTEVYGYTF
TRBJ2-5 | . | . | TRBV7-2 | TGTGCCAGCAGCTTTAGTGAGACCCAGTACTTC | CASSFSETQYF
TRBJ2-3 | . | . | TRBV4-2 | TGTGCCAGCAGCCAGTATGAGCGGGTAAACACAGATACGCAGTATTTT | CASSQYERVNTDTQYF
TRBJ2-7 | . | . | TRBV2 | TGCGCCAGCAGCGAAATAAGAGTAAAGTACTTC | CASSEIRVKYF
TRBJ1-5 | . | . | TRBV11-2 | TGTGCCAGCAGCGTCACAGGGAATCAGCCCCAGCATTTT | CASSVTGNQPQHF
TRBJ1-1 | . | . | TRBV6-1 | TGTGCCAGCAGTGCAGCAAATATGAACACTGAAGCTTTCTTT | CASSAANMNTEAFF
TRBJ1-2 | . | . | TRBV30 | TGTGCCTGGAGTGGACGGGGCTATGGCTACACCTTC | CAWSGRGYGYTF
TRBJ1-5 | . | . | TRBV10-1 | TGCGCCAGCAGGTACAGGAATTATAGCAATCAGCCCCAGCATTTT | CASRYRNYSNQPQHF
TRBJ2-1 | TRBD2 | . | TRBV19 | TGTGCCAGTAGTATTTGGGGCGGATGGCGGGAGTATGAGCAGTTCTTC | CASSIWGGWREYEQFF
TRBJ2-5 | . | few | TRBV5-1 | TGCGCCAGCAGCTCGGACAGCCAACAAGAGACCCAGTACTTC | CASSSDSQQETQYF
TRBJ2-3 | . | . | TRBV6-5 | TGTGCCAGCAGATTACTGTATCGGGAGTCAGATACGCAGTATTTT | CASRLLYRESDTQYF
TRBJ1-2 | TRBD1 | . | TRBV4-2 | TGTGCCAGCAGCCAAGAAAGGGGGCCCAACTATGGCTACACCTTC | CASSQERGPNYGYTF
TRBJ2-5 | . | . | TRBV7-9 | TGTGCCAGCAGCTCGGAAGAGACCCAGTACTTC | CASSSEETQYF